One and the same sample provided the 5 T cell receptor beta chains below, sequenced in a study of cytomegalovirus exposure and HLA in healthy donors. Primers included in the PCR were 60 Vbeta and 13 Jbeta primers. Profiling relied on immunoSEQ multiplex PCR, and the TCRdb table lists in-frame clones only, not all of them. The sample records more than 110,000 clones, under 85% being singletons. Input material: PBMCs. These receptors were taken from a man younger than 35 in good health and CMV-seronegative.

V gene TRBV7-9 combines with J gene TRBJ2-7; 8 nucleotides agree with TRBD1. Germline CDR1 reads SEHNR; CDR2 reads FQNEAQ (reference sequence). V trimming: 1 base; J trimming: 3 bases; junction bases outside the gene matches: 5. The CDR3 sequence is 15 residues long. In nucleotides, the CDR3 is TGTGCCAGCAGCTTAGTGGGACAGGAGAACTACGAGCAGTACTTC. Its translation: CASSLVGQENYEQYF. The full variable domain, rest sourced from reference TRBV7-9 and TRBJ2-7, is DTGVSQNPRHKITKRGQNVTFRCDPISEHNRLYWYRQTLGQGPEFLTYFQNEAQLEKSRLLSDRFSAERPKGSFSTLEIQRTEQGDSAMYLCASSLVGQENYEQYFGPGTRLTVT.

This chain joins TRBV9 and TRBJ1-1; a weak D match, TRBD1 (6 bases). The V gene lost 4 bases and the J gene lost 5 bases, with 12 bases spanning the gap. Germline CDR1 reads SGDLS; CDR2 reads YYNGEE. There are 13 residues in the CDR3. CDR3 nucleotides: TGTGCCAGCAGCCTACAGGGTGGGACTGAAGCTTTCTTT. Its translation: CASSLQGGTEAFF.

The chain joins TRBV18 to TRBJ1-6; D is uncertain. The CDR3 is 16 amino acids. Germline V gene data show CDR1 as KGHSH and CDR2 as LQKENI. Trimming shortened V by 4 bases and J by 0 bases, and 10 bases separated the two germline ends. The CDR3 loop reads CASSLSSSSYNSPLHF. The CDR3 DNA follows: TGTGCCAGCTCACTAAGTAGCAGCTCCTATAATTCACCCCTCCACTTT.

This chain uses TRBV19 with TRBJ1-5; 10 bases agree with TRBD1. CDR3 length: 16 residues. The V gene's germline CDR1 is LNHDA and CDR2 SQIVND (reference sequence). With 4 bases clipped from V and 7 bases from J, the junction kept 10 bases outside the gene matches. CDR3 region: CASSTTRQGAGQPQHF. The CDR3 nucleotides are TGTGCCAGTAGTACCACTCGACAGGGGGCCGGCCAGCCCCAGCATTTT.

A remark on this clone: The sample holds other DNA sequences that translate to the same CDR3. The V gene is TRBV5-1, the J gene TRBJ2-4; the D gene is possibly TRBD1 (6 bases). The germline CDR1 and CDR2 sequences are SGHRS and YFSETQ. The CDR3 covers 14 residues. Trimming took 4 bases from V and 4 from J, leaving 12 bases between them. Here the CDR3 DNA reads TGCGCCAGCAGCCCTCCAGGGGATAAAAACATTCAGTACTTC. Amino acid sequence: CASSPPGDKNIQYF.